The sequence of this TCR beta chain was determined in a study of neurological immune-mediated disorders. By 5'RACE with 10-nucleotide random UMIs, the cDNA was made. From the 5' RACE reads, TCRdb called clonotypes with MiXCR, one entry per CDR3 protein. The data show about 71,000 distinct CDR3 sequences, around 9.6% seen once. Indicated time point: longitudinal time-point 1 (baseline). Preparation of the unsorted libraries drew on 2 million PBMCs stored at -80 C. The CDR3 is made up of 16 amino acids. Germline CDR1 and CDR2: LGHDT and YNNKEL (reference sequence). V was clipped by 0 bases and J by 0 bases, with 12 bases between them. Study-wide findings and caveats: None of the CDR3 amino acid sequences of expanded clones were shared across subjects, and this suggested private repertoires in all groups. Falling below healthy controls, multiple sclerosis showed the least TCR clonal expansion, while HTLV-1-associated myelopathy showed the most.

This clonotype was picked up a small number of times. The antigen remains unidentified. Sequencing was done on a sample of PBMCs. This chain links TRBV3-1 with TRBJ2-7; the D is unclear. This clonotype originated in a man younger than 40 in good health. The chain's CDR3 is CASSQDGRQSSYEQYF. CDR3 DNA sequence: TGTGCCAGCAGCCAAGATGGGCGGCAGAGCTCCTACGAGCAGTACTTC.